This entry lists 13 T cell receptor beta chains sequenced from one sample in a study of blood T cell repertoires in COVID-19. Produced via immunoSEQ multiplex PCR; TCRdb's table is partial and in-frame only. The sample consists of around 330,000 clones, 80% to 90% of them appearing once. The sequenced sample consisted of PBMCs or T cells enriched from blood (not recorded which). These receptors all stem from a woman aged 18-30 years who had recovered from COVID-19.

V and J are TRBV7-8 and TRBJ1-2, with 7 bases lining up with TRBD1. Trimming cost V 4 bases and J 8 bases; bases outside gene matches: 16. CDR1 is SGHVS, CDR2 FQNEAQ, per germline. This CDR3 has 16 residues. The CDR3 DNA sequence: TGTGCCAGCAGCTCACTGCGGACCCTCACAGGGGTCGGCTACACCTTC. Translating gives CASSSLRTLTGVGYTF.

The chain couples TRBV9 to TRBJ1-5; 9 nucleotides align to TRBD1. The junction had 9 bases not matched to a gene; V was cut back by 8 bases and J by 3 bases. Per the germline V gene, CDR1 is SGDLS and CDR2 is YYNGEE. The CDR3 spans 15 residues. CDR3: CASGQGQGINQPQHF. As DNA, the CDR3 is TGTGCCAGTGGACAGGGACAGGGAATCAATCAGCCCCAGCATTTT.

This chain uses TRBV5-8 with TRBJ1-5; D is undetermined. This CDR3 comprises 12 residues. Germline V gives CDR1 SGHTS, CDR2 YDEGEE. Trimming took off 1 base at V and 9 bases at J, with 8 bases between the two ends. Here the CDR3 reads CASSLLSRPQHF. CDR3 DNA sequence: TGTGCCAGCAGCTTGTTATCTCGGCCCCAGCATTTT. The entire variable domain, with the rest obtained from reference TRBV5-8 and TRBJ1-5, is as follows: EAGVTQSPTHLIKTRGQQATLRCSPISGHTSVYWYQQALGLGLQFLLWYDEGEERNRGNFPPRFSGRQFPNYSSELNVNALELEDSALYLCASSLLSRPQHFGDGTRLSIL.

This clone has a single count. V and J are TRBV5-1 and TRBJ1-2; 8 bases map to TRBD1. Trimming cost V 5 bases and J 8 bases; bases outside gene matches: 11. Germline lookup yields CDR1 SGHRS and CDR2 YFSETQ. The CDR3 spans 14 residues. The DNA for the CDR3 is TGCGCCAGCAGTTCTAATCAGGGGGCGGAAGGCTACACCTTC. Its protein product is CASSSNQGAEGYTF.

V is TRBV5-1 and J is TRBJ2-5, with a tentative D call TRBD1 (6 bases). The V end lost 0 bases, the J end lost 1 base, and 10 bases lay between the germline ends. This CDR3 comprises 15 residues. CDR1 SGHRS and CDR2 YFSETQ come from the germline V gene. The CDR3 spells CASSLVGTFQETQYF. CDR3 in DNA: TGCGCCAGCAGCTTGGTAGGGACATTCCAAGAGACCCAGTACTTC.

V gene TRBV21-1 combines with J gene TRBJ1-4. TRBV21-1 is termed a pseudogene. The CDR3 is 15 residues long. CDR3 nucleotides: TGTGCCAGCAGCAAATCCGGCGGATCTAATGAAAAACTGTTTTTT. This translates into CASSKSGGSNEKLFF.

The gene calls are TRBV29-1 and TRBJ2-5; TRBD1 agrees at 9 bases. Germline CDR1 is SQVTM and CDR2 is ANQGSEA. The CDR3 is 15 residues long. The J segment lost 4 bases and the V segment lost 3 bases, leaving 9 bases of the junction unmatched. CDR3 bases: TGCAGCGTTGAGCCCGGACAGGGGCTGGGAGAGACCCAGTACTTC. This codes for CSVEPGQGLGETQYF.

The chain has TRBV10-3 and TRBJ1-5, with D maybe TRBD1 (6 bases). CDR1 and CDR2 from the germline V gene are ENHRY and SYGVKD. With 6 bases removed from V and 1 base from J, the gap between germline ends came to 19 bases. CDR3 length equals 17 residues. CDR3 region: CAISPTDRLSSNQPQHF. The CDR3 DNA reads TGTGCCATCAGCCCCACTGACAGGTTGTCGAGCAATCAGCCCCAGCATTTT.

For the CDR3, the DNA is TGTGCCAGCAGGAGACTCGGGAACACTGAAGCTTTCTTT. As protein: CASRRLGNTEAFF. This chain connects TRBV2 to TRBJ1-1; no clear D. This CDR3 has 13 amino acids. Between the trimmed V and J ends, which lost 6 bases and 1 base, there was a span of 9 bases. Per the germline V gene, CDR1 is SNHLY and CDR2 is FYNNEI.

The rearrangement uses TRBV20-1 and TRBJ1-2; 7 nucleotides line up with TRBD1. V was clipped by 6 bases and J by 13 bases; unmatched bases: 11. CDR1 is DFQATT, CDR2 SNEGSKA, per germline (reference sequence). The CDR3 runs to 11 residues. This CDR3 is CSASPGQRTTF. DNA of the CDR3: TGCAGTGCGAGTCCGGGACAGCGGACCACCTTC.

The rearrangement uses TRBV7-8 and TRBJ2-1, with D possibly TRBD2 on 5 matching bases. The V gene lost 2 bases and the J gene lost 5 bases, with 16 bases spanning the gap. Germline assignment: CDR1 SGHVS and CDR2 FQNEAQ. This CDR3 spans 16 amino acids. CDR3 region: CASSLFTRALHNEQFF. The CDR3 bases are TGTGCCAGCAGCTTATTTACTAGGGCCCTGCACAATGAGCAGTTCTTC.

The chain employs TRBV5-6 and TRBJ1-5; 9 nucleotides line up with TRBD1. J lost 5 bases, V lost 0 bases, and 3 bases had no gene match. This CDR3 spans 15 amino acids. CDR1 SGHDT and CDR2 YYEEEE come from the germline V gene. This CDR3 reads CASSLAGTGYQPQHF. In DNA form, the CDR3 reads TGTGCCAGCAGCTTGGCTGGGACAGGGTATCAGCCCCAGCATTTT.

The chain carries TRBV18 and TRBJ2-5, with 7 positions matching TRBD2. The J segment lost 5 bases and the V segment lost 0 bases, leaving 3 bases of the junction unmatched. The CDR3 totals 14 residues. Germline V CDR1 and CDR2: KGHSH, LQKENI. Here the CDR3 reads CASSPPSGGETQYF. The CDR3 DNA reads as TGTGCCAGCTCACCACCATCCGGGGGGGAGACCCAGTACTTC.